This TCR beta chain comes out of a study of OX40 agonist ivuxolimab in advanced cancers. For the study at large: Cohort: roughly 80% men, mean age around 61, aged roughly 23 to 79. General observations from the study: Dose levels from 0.1 to 3.0 mg/kg saw CD4+ and CD8+ blood T cells expand clonally by week 6. Specificity for antigen went undetermined in the expanded peripheral T cells.

Sequencing was performed with immunoSEQ multiplex PCR; in TCRdb, only in-frame clones are kept and a portion is missing. The sample shows some 65,000 clones, 75% to 90% of them seen only once. Blood specimens came from baseline, cycle 4 day 1, and cycle 7 day 1. As to this clone: Its antigen is not identified.

CDR1 and CDR2 (germline): GTSNPN, SVGIG (reference sequence). Trimming left V 0 bases short and J 5 bases short, with 6 bases between. There are 12 residues in the CDR3. This material consisted of CD4+ or CD8+ T cells sorted from blood, taken in a trial of the OX40 agonist ivuxolimab. The gene calls are TRBV30 and TRBJ2-3; D is uncertain. This TCR came from an adult with an advanced solid tumor such as melanoma, head and neck, liver or kidney cancer. CDR3 coding DNA: TGTGCCTGGAGTGTAGTCGGAGATACGCAGTATTTT. Translating it yields CAWSVVGDTQYF.